Sequencing of this TCR beta chain was carried out in a study of blood T cell repertoires in COVID-19. Generated by immunoSEQ multiplex PCR, the TCRdb table keeps only in-frame clones and is missing some. The data show more than 95,000 clones, approximately 81% seen once. The CDR3 loop spans 15 amino acids. The germline gives CDR1 LNHDA, CDR2 SQIVND (reference sequence). The junction had 8 bases not matched to a gene; V was cut back by 3 bases and J by 4 bases. This clone was counted between two and nine times. The chain uses TRBV19 and TRBJ2-7; the match to TRBD1 covers 8 bases. The sequencing input was peripheral blood. The sequence was obtained from a man of 80 years or more with acute or convalescent COVID-19. The CDR3 sequence is CASSIFGTGDYEQYF. CDR3 nucleotides: TGTGCCAGTAGTATTTTCGGGACAGGTGATTACGAGCAGTACTTC.